The 21 T cell receptor beta chains below come from one sample, sequenced in a study of beta chain features in type 1 diabetes. The sequenced template was cDNA made from the entire isolated RNA. Assay: immunoSEQ multiplex PCR; the TCRdb copy retains only in-frame clones and omits some. This table has some 200,000 clones, roughly 10% appearing once. The sequenced sample consisted of central memory CD4+ T cells from blood. Receptors were obtained from a man between 18 and 35 years old in good health.

The table lists this clone with many counts. V gene TRBV11-2 combines with J gene TRBJ1-4; TRBD1 might be the D (6 bases). The CDR3 spans 15 residues. Trimming cost V 7 bases and J 7 bases, with 19 bases left between them. Germline CDR1 is SGHAT and CDR2 is FQNNGV. The CDR3 sequence is CASTKQRGDPEKLFF. In DNA, the CDR3 is TGTGCCAGCACCAAACAAAGGGGGGACCCTGAAAAACTGTTTTTT.

A few counts support this clone. The chain combines TRBV9 with TRBJ1-3, with D unresolved. The V and J ends lost 0 bases and 0 bases respectively, with 10 bases between them. Germline assignment: CDR1 SGDLS and CDR2 YYNGEE. The CDR3 is 16 amino acids. The CDR3 DNA reads as TGTGCCAGCAGCGTAGACGTCTTTACCTCTGGAAACACCATATATTTT. Translating it yields CASSVDVFTSGNTIYF.

This chain uses TRBV6-6 with TRBJ2-1; 8 positions agree with TRBD1. This CDR3 has 13 residues. V lost 8 bases, J lost 9 bases, and 9 bases stayed unmatched. Per germline, CDR1 MNHNY and CDR2 SVGAGI (reference sequence). The CDR3 loop is CASETGVGGEQFF. CDR3 sequence (DNA): TGTGCCAGCGAGACAGGGGTGGGAGGTGAGCAGTTCTTC.

This clone was picked up a small number of times. The rearrangement joins TRBV27 to TRBJ1-5; 7 bases line up with TRBD1. CDR1 MNHEY and CDR2 SMNVEV come from the germline V gene (reference sequence). The CDR3 covers 15 residues. The V gene end was trimmed by 0 bases and the J gene end by 4 bases; junction bases not matched to a gene: 3. The DNA for the CDR3 is TGTGCCAGCAGTTTATCGAGGACAGGAAATCAGCCCCAGCATTTT. Encoded protein: CASSLSRTGNQPQHF.

The table lists this clone with many counts. The rearrangement joins TRBV7-9 to TRBJ1-1; no reliable D call. V lost 1 base and J lost 6, with 9 bases in between. Per germline, CDR1 SEHNR and CDR2 FQNEAQ (reference sequence). The CDR3 consists of 13 residues. The CDR3 reads CASSLGGYAEAFF. CDR3 DNA: TGTGCCAGCAGCTTAGGCGGTTACGCTGAAGCTTTCTTT.

The chain joins TRBV2 to TRBJ1-2; possible D gene TRBD1, 5 bases. Germline lookup yields CDR1 SNHLY and CDR2 FYNNEI. Trimming took 8 bases from V and 2 from J, leaving 9 bases between them. The CDR3 runs to 12 residues. The CDR3 nucleotides read TGTGCCAGCGCACAGGAGAACTATGGCTACACCTTC. Amino acids: CASAQENYGYTF.

This clone was found a few times. This same CDR3 is encoded by further DNA sequences in the sample. The V call is TRBV29-1, the J call TRBJ2-5, with TRBD1 matching 10 bases. Germline V gene sequence: CDR1 SQVTM, CDR2 ANQGSEA. The CDR3 totals 15 residues. V gave up 6 bases and J gave up 5 bases; unmatched junction bases: 12. CDR3 region: CSVEGPDRGPETQYF. The CDR3 nucleotides read TGCAGCGTGGAGGGTCCCGACAGGGGGCCCGAGACCCAGTACTTC.

The genes are TRBV2 and TRBJ1-5; 7 bases match TRBD1. Unmatched junction bases numbered 10, after V lost 5 bases and J lost 3 bases. The germline gives CDR1 SNHLY, CDR2 FYNNEI. The CDR3 contains 16 residues. DNA of the CDR3: TGTGCCAGCAGTCTCGCCGGGACAGCGAACAATCAGCCCCAGCATTTT. It translates to CASSLAGTANNQPQHF.

This clone came up a few times. This CDR3 reads CASSLEGTGPRSEKLFF. The DNA for the CDR3 is TGTGCCAGCAGCTTAGAGGGGACAGGGCCCAGATCCGAAAAACTGTTTTTT. The chain couples TRBV7-9 to TRBJ1-4; 9 nucleotides agree with TRBD1. Trimming took 1 base from V and 8 from J; bases not matched to a gene: 11. Germline V lookup: CDR1 SEHNR, CDR2 FQNEAQ (reference sequence). This CDR3 is built from 17 residues.

This clone turned up a few times. The chain joins TRBV7-2 to TRBJ1-2; TRBD1 is a possible D gene (5 bases). Germline-derived CDR1 and CDR2 are SGHTA and FQGNSA. V was clipped by 7 bases and J by 10 bases, with 19 bases between them. The CDR3 runs to 13 residues. This CDR3 reads CASTFVEGHVYTF. The CDR3 DNA reads TGTGCCAGCACCTTCGTGGAGGGGCATGTCTACACCTTC.

The chain has TRBV5-1 and TRBJ2-7, with TRBD2 as a possible D gene (6 bases). V was cut by 1 base and J by 2 bases, with 10 bases left in between. The germline gives CDR1 SGHRS, CDR2 YFSETQ. The CDR3 extends over 14 amino acids. The CDR3 region has the DNA TGCGCCAGCAGCTTGACGGGAGACCCCTACGAGCAGTACTTC. It encodes CASSLTGDPYEQYF.

The chain recombines TRBV5-4 with TRBJ2-1; D could derive from TRBD1 or TRBD2 (5 bases each). The CDR3 sequence is 14 residues long. The germline V and J ends were trimmed by 4 bases and 10 bases, with 18 bases remaining between them. Germline CDR1 and CDR2: SGHNT and YYREEE (reference sequence). CDR3 sequence reads: CASSRGPHEREQFF. Written as DNA, the CDR3 is TGTGCCAGCAGCCGGGGACCCCACGAGCGGGAGCAGTTCTTC.

The chain combines TRBV28 with TRBJ1-2; the D is unclear. The germline CDR1 and CDR2 sequences are MDHEN and SYDVKM. V lost 7 bases to trimming and J lost 0 bases, with 6 bases between them. CDR3 length equals 12 residues. The CDR3 sequence: CASIGTNYGYTF. As DNA, the CDR3 is TGTGCCAGCATAGGCACTAACTATGGCTACACCTTC.

The V call is TRBV19, the J call TRBJ2-6; possibly TRBD1 for D (6 bases). This CDR3 region has 17 residues. The V and J ends lost 5 bases and 0 bases respectively, with 14 bases between them. Germline V gene sequence: CDR1 LNHDA, CDR2 SQIVND (reference sequence). The CDR3 DNA follows: TGTGCCAGTAGTCCCTCGGGACACCTCTCTGGGGCCAACGTCCTGACTTTC. It codes for CASSPSGHLSGANVLTF.

Of note for this clone: A much larger clone lies a single base off, so this may be a read error. V gene TRBV6-1 combines with J gene TRBJ2-7; D remains ambiguous. CDR1 is MNHNS, CDR2 SASEGT, per germline. The CDR3 contains 11 residues. Trimming left V 2 bases short and J 4 bases short, with 3 bases between. The CDR3 region has the DNA TGTGCCAGCAGTGAACGGTACGAGCAGTACTTC. Amino acid sequence: CASSERYEQYF.

This clone was recorded a few times. The chain is built from TRBV30 and TRBJ2-7; D might be TRBD1 or TRBD2, each matching 7 bases. Germline CDR1 and CDR2: GTSNPN and SVGIG (reference sequence). The V gene lost 3 bases and the J gene lost 2 bases, with 14 bases spanning the gap. This CDR3 comprises 14 residues. CDR3 DNA sequence: TGTGCCTGGAGGTCAGGGAGGGGGCCCTACGAGCAGTACTTC. Protein product: CAWRSGRGPYEQYF. Full variable domain (missing parts from reference TRBV30 and TRBJ2-7): SQTIHQWPATLVQPVGSPLSLECTVEGTSNPNLYWYRQAAGRGLQLLFYSVGIGQISSEVPQNLSASRPQDRQFILSSKKLLLSDSGFYLCAWRSGRGPYEQYFGPGTRLTVT.

The V call is TRBV11-2, the J call TRBJ2-3, with D perhaps matching TRBD1 (6 bases). This CDR3 is 15 amino acids long. CDR1 is SGHAT, CDR2 FQNNGV, per germline. V lost 7 bases, J lost 10 bases, and 24 bases lay in between. CDR3 amino acids: CASTFTTGSPTSQYF. The CDR3 coding sequence is TGTGCCAGCACCTTTACGACAGGCTCCCCTACATCGCAGTATTTT. Looking up the rest from reference TRBV11-2 and TRBJ2-3 gives the full variable domain: EAGVAQSPRYKIIEKRQSVAFWCNPISGHATLYWYQQILGQGPKLLIQFQNNGVVDDSQLPKDRFSAERLKGVDSTLKIQPAKLEDSAVYLCASTFTTGSPTSQYFGPGTRLTVL.

This clone was counted only a few times. This same CDR3 is encoded by further DNA sequences in the sample. V usage is TRBV30 and J usage is TRBJ2-5, with unresolved D. CDR1 is GTSNPN and CDR2 is SVGIG in the germline V gene (reference sequence). The V end lost 1 base, the J end lost 2 bases, and 8 bases lay between the germline ends. The CDR3 covers 13 residues. The CDR3 nucleotides read TGTGCCTGGAGTGGAGGTTTACAAGAGACCCAGTACTTC. As protein: CAWSGGLQETQYF.

This chain uses TRBV29-1 with TRBJ2-5; TRBD1 is a possible D gene (6 bases). The V gene's germline CDR1 is SQVTM and CDR2 ANQGSEA. The germline V and J ends were trimmed by 3 bases and 1 base, with 9 bases remaining between them. The CDR3 consists of 13 residues. The CDR3 reads CSVDNRAQETQYF. CDR3 sequence (DNA): TGCAGCGTTGATAACAGGGCCCAAGAGACCCAGTACTTC.

This clone was counted ten times or more. The rearrangement uses TRBV30 and TRBJ2-3; TRBD1 might be the D (5 bases). Germline assignment: CDR1 GTSNPN and CDR2 SVGIG (reference sequence). Trimming removed 7 bases at V and 14 bases at J, with 19 bases between. The CDR3 runs 11 residues. The CDR3 coding sequence is TGTGCCTCATCCCAGGGCGCAACGTGGTATTTT. It is translated as CASSQGATWYF.

This clone has just a few counts. This chain connects TRBV9 to TRBJ2-5; 12 positions match TRBD2. In germline, CDR1 is SGDLS, CDR2 YYNGEE. The CDR3 is made up of 14 amino acids. Trimming cost V 3 bases and J 7 bases; bases outside gene matches: 4. The CDR3 region is CASSATSGSGTQYF. The DNA for the CDR3 is TGTGCCAGCAGCGCGACTAGCGGGAGTGGGACCCAGTACTTC.